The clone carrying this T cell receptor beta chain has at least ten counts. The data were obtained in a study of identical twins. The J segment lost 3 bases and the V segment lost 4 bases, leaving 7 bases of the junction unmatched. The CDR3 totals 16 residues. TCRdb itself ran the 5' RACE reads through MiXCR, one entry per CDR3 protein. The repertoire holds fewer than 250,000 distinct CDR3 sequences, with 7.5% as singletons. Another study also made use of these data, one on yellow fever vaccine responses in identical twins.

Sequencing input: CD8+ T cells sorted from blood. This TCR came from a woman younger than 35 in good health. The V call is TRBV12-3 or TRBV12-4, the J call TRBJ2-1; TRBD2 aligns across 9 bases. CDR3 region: CASSSGGGDFYNEQFF. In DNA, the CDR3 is TGTGCCAGCAGTTCCGGCGGGGGGGACTTCTACAATGAGCAGTTCTTC.